This entry describes one T cell receptor beta chain. Clinical history as reported by participants underpinned cohort assignment. During the 2 weeks before they entered the study, exposed participants had met someone with a PCR-confirmed or clinician-diagnosed COVID-19 case. Authors' processing steps: From reference gene primer amplification, estimates of nucleated cell counts were derived. Produced via immunoSEQ multiplex PCR; TCRdb's table is partial and in-frame only. For V, J and clone size, that table is used; D and trimming come from the DNA. The sample includes roughly 61,000 clones, more than 55% seen only once; the top ten take around half. The entry originates in a study of blood T cell repertoires in COVID-19. Study at large: Collection of acute and convalescent COVID-19 samples took place in the United States, Italy and Spain.

The germline V and J ends were trimmed by 4 bases and 3 bases, with 10 bases remaining between them. Germline CDR1 and CDR2: SGHRS and YFSETQ. The CDR3 has 13 amino acids. The sample comprised PBMCs or T cells enriched from blood (not recorded which). V and J are TRBV5-1 and TRBJ1-1, with D perhaps TRBD1 (5 bases). The sequence derives from a woman aged 55-70 years who had been exposed to COVID-19. CDR3 sequence (DNA): TGCGCCAGCAGCAAGGGAGGGGACACTGAAGCTTTCTTT. As protein: CASSKGGDTEAFF.